These 2 T cell receptor beta chains came from one sample sequenced in a study of vaccination effects on CD4 cells after COVID-19. The antigens of these receptors remain unknown. Only in-frame clones appear in the TCRdb table, and some are missing; sequencing was by immunoSEQ multiplex PCR. This sample has about 12,000 clones, with more than 70% found just once. With the ViraFEST assay, the study expanded antigen-specific CD4+ T cells using viral peptide pools, then sequenced them. When 10 to 11 days of culture had elapsed, CD4+ T cells were isolated. Two-dose BNT162b2 or mRNA-1273 vaccination was given to participants. Sample: CD4+ T cells from PBMCs cultured with SARS-CoV-2 spike peptides, taken after COVID-19 vaccination. The receptors derive from a human donor who received a COVID-19 vaccine.

J is TRBJ2-1 and V is TRBV5-1, with TRBD2 identical over 9 bases. The CDR3 sequence is 14 residues long. Germline lookup yields CDR1 SGHRS and CDR2 YFSETQ. The V gene end was trimmed by 4 bases and the J gene end by 4 bases; junction bases not matched to a gene: 3. The CDR3 here is CASSARGGYNEQFF. The CDR3 nucleotides are TGCGCCAGCAGCGCGCGGGGGGGGTACAATGAGCAGTTCTTC.

The CDR3 nucleotides read TGTGCCAGCTCACAGGGAGTTAACTATGGCTACACCTTC. Translating it yields CASSQGVNYGYTF. The chain carries TRBV18 and TRBJ1-2; D is undetermined. The CDR3 is 13 residues long. V was clipped by 4 bases and J by 1 base, with 7 bases between them. Germline V gene data show CDR1 as KGHSH and CDR2 as LQKENI.